These T cell receptor beta chains were read from a single sample in a study of radiotherapy plus CTLA-4 blockade in lung cancer. Sequenced by immunoSEQ multiplex PCR; TCRdb stores in-frame clones only, minus some. The repertoire holds tens of thousands of clones, with around 79% as singletons. This sample comprised peripheral blood, obtained from a patient treated with radiotherapy plus ipilimumab. These receptors originate from a human donor with non-small cell lung cancer that progressed on radiotherapy plus ipilimumab. Each CDR3 is given with its conserved first and last residue. D genes are given only for firm matches. Rows give clone size only sometimes, using once, few, many, or a class for an expanded clone.

J gene,D gene,V gene,clone size,CDR3 protein,CDR3 DNA
TRBJ2-1,.,TRBV19,.,CASSIRPGVVNEQFF,TGTGCCAGTAGTATCCGGCCAGGGGTGGTCAATGAGCAGTTCTTC
TRBJ2-5,TRBD2,TRBV30,.,CAWSVRGTSGYKETQYF,TGTGCCTGGAGTGTACGGGGCACTAGCGGGTATAAAGAGACCCAGTACTTC
TRBJ2-3,.,TRBV9,.,CASSVDVHSTDTQYF,TGTGCCAGCAGCGTAGATGTCCATAGCACAGATACGCAGTATTTT
TRBJ2-5,TRBD2,TRBV10-3,.,CAISGPAENRLAGDQETQYF,TGTGCCATCAGTGGGCCGGCGGAAAACCGACTAGCGGGGGACCAAGAGACCCAGTACTTC
TRBJ2-7,.,TRBV7-2,.,CASSPLGTLSYEQYF,TGTGCCAGCAGCCCACTCGGGACGCTCTCCTACGAGCAGTACTTC
TRBJ2-3,TRBD2,TRBV19,.,CASSLTSGGLDTQYF,TGTGCCAGTAGTTTGACTAGCGGGGGGCTAGATACGCAGTATTTT
TRBJ2-6,.,TRBV5-1,.,CASSYSQGPGANVLTF,TGCGCCAGCAGCTACTCCCAGGGCCCTGGGGCCAACGTCCTGACTTTC
TRBJ1-4,.,TRBV7-9,.,CASSRSGRNEKLFF,TGTGCCAGCAGCCGTTCCGGGAGGAATGAAAAACTGTTTTTT
TRBJ1-4,.,TRBV27,.,CASSSQRTNEKLFF,TGTGCCAGCAGTTCACAGAGAACTAATGAAAAACTGTTTTTT
TRBJ2-1,.,TRBV13,.,CASSSAGTHNEQFF,TGTGCCAGCAGCTCGGCCGGGACTCACAATGAGCAGTTCTTC
TRBJ1-5,TRBD1,TRBV19,.,CASRSTTGSNQPQHF,TGTGCCAGTAGATCCACGACAGGGAGCAATCAGCCCCAGCATTTT
TRBJ1-1,TRBD1,TRBV6-1,.,CASSIRQGFGTEAFF,TGTGCCAGCAGTATACGACAGGGGTTCGGCACTGAAGCTTTCTTT
TRBJ2-7,.,TRBV2,.,CASRQGYEQYF,TGTGCCAGCAGGCAGGGCTACGAGCAGTACTTC
TRBJ2-1,TRBD1,TRBV6-5,few,CATGTGGRSYNEQFF,TGTGCCACCGGGACAGGGGGCCGTTCCTACAATGAGCAGTTCTTC
TRBJ2-6,.,TRBV4-3,.,CASSQDRAGGANVLTF,TGCGCCAGCAGCCAAGATCGTGCCGGTGGGGCCAACGTCCTGACTTTC
TRBJ2-7,TRBD2,TRBV15,.,CATSRERSGSYEQYF,TGTGCCACCAGCAGAGAACGGAGCGGGAGCTACGAGCAGTACTTC
TRBJ2-1,.,TRBV27,few,CASSVVGRSSYNEQFF,TGTGCCAGCAGTGTGGTTGGGAGGAGCTCCTACAATGAGCAGTTCTTC
TRBJ2-1,TRBD2,TRBV29-1,.,CSGYLAGVYNEQFF,TGCAGCGGTTACCTAGCGGGGGTTTACAATGAGCAGTTCTTC
TRBJ2-3,.,TRBV2,.,CASSEAPDTQYF,TGTGCCAGCAGTGAAGCCCCAGATACGCAGTATTTT
TRBJ2-1,TRBD2,TRBV27,.,CASSFLGTSGGAARYNEQFF,TGTGCCAGCAGTTTCCTCGGGACTAGCGGGGGGGCCGCCCGCTACAATGAGCAGTTCTTC
TRBJ2-3,.,TRBV11-2,once,CASSTRGNPDF,TGTGCCAGCAGCACCCGGGGGAATCCGGATTTT
TRBJ1-3,.,TRBV6-1,.,CASREFSGNTIYF,TGTGCCAGCAGAGAGTTCTCTGGAAACACCATATATTTT
TRBJ2-3,TRBD2,TRBV6-1,.,CASSEVSFAGASTDTQYF,TGTGCCAGCAGTGAAGTATCCTTCGCGGGAGCCAGCACAGATACGCAGTATTTT
TRBJ1-5,.,TRBV7-2,.,CASTHGDQPQHF,TGTGCCAGCACCCATGGGGACCAGCCCCAGCATTTT
TRBJ2-7,TRBD1,TRBV11-3,.,CASTKSGTAYEQYF,TGTGCCAGCACCAAATCCGGGACAGCCTACGAGCAGTACTTC
TRBJ1-1,.,TRBV7-8,once,CASSHREGTEAFF,TGTGCCAGCAGCCACAGGGAGGGCACTGAAGCTTTCTTT
TRBJ2-1,TRBD1,TRBV27,.,CASSFSRTGGYNEQFF,TGTGCCAGCAGTTTCTCCAGGACAGGTGGCTACAATGAGCAGTTCTTC
TRBJ2-7,TRBD1,TRBV6-1,.,CASSAPGQGAREQYF,TGTGCCAGCAGTGCTCCGGGACAGGGAGCCCGCGAGCAGTACTTC
TRBJ2-5,.,TRBV27,.,CASSLSSLQTQYF,TGTGCCAGCAGTTTATCGAGCCTTCAGACCCAGTACTTC
TRBJ2-1,TRBD1,TRBV11-1,.,CASMPNRGNPHNEQFF,TGTGCCAGCATGCCCAACAGGGGTAACCCTCACAATGAGCAGTTCTTC
TRBJ1-5,.,TRBV7-8,.,CASSSEQNQPQHF,TGTGCCAGCAGCTCGGAACAGAATCAGCCCCAGCATTTT
TRBJ2-3,TRBD2,TRBV6-4,few,CASSDVSGSTDTQYF,TGTGCCAGCAGTGACGTTAGCGGGAGCACAGATACGCAGTATTTT
TRBJ1-1,.,TRBV7-9,.,CASSLDSRSNAFF,TGTGCCAGCAGCTTAGACAGTCGGTCAAACGCTTTCTTT
TRBJ1-1,.,TRBV21-1,.,CASSKGVGQLPEAFF,TGTGCCAGCAGCAAAGGGGTTGGACAGCTCCCCGAAGCTTTCTTT
TRBJ1-5,.,TRBV2,few,CASSEAGSNQPQHF,TGTGCCAGCAGTGAGGCCGGTAGCAATCAGCCCCAGCATTTT
TRBJ1-4,TRBD1,TRBV6-5,.,CASSFDRAQEKLFF,TGTGCCAGCAGTTTTGACAGGGCCCAAGAAAAACTGTTTTTT
TRBJ2-1,.,TRBV2,once,CASKGYNEQFF,TGTGCCAGCAAGGGTTACAATGAGCAGTTCTTC
TRBJ2-7,.,TRBV28,once,CASSLGTYEQYF,TGTGCCAGCAGTTTAGGTACTTACGAGCAGTACTTC
TRBJ2-7,TRBD2,TRBV4-3,few,CASSQGGSGGYEQYF,TGCGCCAGCAGCCAAGGTGGTAGCGGGGGCTACGAGCAGTACTTC
TRBJ2-3,.,TRBV28,few,CASSLTGFSTDTQYF,TGTGCCAGCAGTTTAACCGGGTTTAGCACAGATACGCAGTATTTT
TRBJ2-1,TRBD2,TRBV6-1,.,CASSDPAGGLYNEQFF,TGTGCCAGCAGTGACCCAGCGGGGGGGTTATACAATGAGCAGTTCTTC